The TCR beta chain under discussion was sequenced for a study of T-cell reconstitution after alpha-beta-depleted transplantation in children. In regard to this clonotype: Its antigen remains unidentified.

Preparation of the TCRbeta library involved a method that used unique molecular identifiers. One entry per CDR3 protein results from TCRdb running MiXCR on the PCR reads. Of 60,000 or so distinct CDR3 sequences listed, 44% were seen once; the top ten hold roughly 98%. V lost 3 bases, J lost 7 bases, and 9 bases lay in between. Per germline, CDR1 SEHNR and CDR2 FQNEAQ (reference sequence). The CDR3 is 12 amino acids. Study-level points and caveats: One year post-transplant, T-cell counts and diversity were largely derived from T cells produced anew.

The clonotype was recovered from a male patient under 18 who had a stem cell transplant for acute lymphoblastic leukemia, so the T cells may come from the graft donor. The genes are TRBV7-9 and TRBJ1-1, with D tentatively TRBD1 (5 bases). Source: PBMCs, mostly from graft donor cells, taken 360 days after TCRalphabeta/CD19-depleted stem cell transplant. CDR3 amino acids: CASSLGPVEAFF. For the CDR3, the DNA is TGTGCCAGCAGCTTGGGGCCCGTTGAAGCTTTCTTT. Full variable domain (remainder filled in from reference TRBV7-9 and TRBJ1-1): DTGVSQNPRHKITKRGQNVTFRCDPISEHNRLYWYRQTLGQGPEFLTYFQNEAQLEKSRLLSDRFSAERPKGSFSTLEIQRTEQGDSAMYLCASSLGPVEAFFGQGTRLTVV.